Listed below are T cell receptor beta chains from one sample, sequenced in a study of PD-L1 blockade in urothelial cancer. Measured with immunoSEQ multiplex PCR; TCRdb has only the in-frame clones, and not every one. This sample yields about 36,000 clones, of which about 80% are seen a single time; over 9.5% belongs to the top ten. Material: PBMCs, obtained around atezolizumab (anti-PD-L1) treatment. The receptor set was obtained from a man aged 40-49 years with urothelial cancer. CDR3s include the opening cysteine and the closing phenylalanine or tryptophan. The D gene is left open where the match is weak. Size values are once, few and many counts, or a class for expanded clones, and some rows have none.

d_gene,abundance,v_gene,j_gene,CDR3aa,CDR3nt
TRBD1,NA,TRBV6-5,TRBJ2-1,CASSLSRDRVNEQFF,TGTGCCAGCAGTCTCTCCCGGGACAGGGTAAATGAGCAGTTCTTC
NA,once,TRBV6-5,TRBJ2-7,CASSYSKQNWYF,TGTGCCAGCAGTTACTCGAAACAGAACTGGTACTTC
NA,NA,TRBV5-5,TRBJ1-5,CASSFTGSWNQPQHF,TGTGCCAGCAGCTTCACAGGGAGCTGGAATCAGCCCCAGCATTTT
TRBD1,once,TRBV5-1,TRBJ2-2,CASWGQAGGGELFF,TGCGCCAGCTGGGGACAAGCAGGGGGCGGGGAGCTGTTTTTT
TRBD1,NA,TRBV5-6,TRBJ2-7,CASSSYWDRDWGGSFEQYF,TGTGCCAGCAGCTCCTACTGGGACAGGGACTGGGGGGGCTCCTTCGAGCAGTACTTC
NA,NA,TRBV7-2,TRBJ1-4,CASSLGGLNEKLFF,TGTGCCAGCAGCTTAGGGGGACTCAATGAAAAACTGTTTTTT
NA,NA,TRBV9,TRBJ2-5,CASSYSTVQETQYF,TGTGCCAGCAGCTACAGTACGGTTCAAGAGACCCAGTACTTC
NA,NA,TRBV27,TRBJ2-7,CASTPSWFGGAFHEQYF,TGTGCCAGCACCCCCTCGTGGTTTGGGGGCGCGTTCCACGAGCAGTACTTC
TRBD2,NA,TRBV27,TRBJ2-1,CASGGRNYNEQFF,TGTGCCAGCGGCGGGAGGAACTACAATGAGCAGTTCTTC
NA,NA,TRBV7-8,TRBJ2-1,CASSPTIYNEQFF,TGTGCCAGCAGCCCAACTATATACAATGAGCAGTTCTTC
TRBD1,NA,TRBV27,TRBJ2-2,CASRLRPRDRGSSGELFF,TGTGCCAGCAGACTTAGACCCCGGGACAGGGGAAGTAGCGGGGAGCTGTTTTTT
TRBD1,NA,TRBV28,TRBJ2-1,CASREGDRESNEQFF,TGTGCCAGCAGGGAAGGGGACAGGGAATCCAATGAGCAGTTCTTC
NA,NA,TRBV19,TRBJ2-3,CASSGQPDTQYF,TGTGCCAGTAGCGGACAGCCAGATACGCAGTATTTT
NA,NA,TRBV7-8,TRBJ1-3,CASSLVGGPGNTIYF,TGTGCCAGCAGCTTAGTAGGAGGTCCTGGAAACACCATATATTTT
TRBD1,NA,TRBV6-5,TRBJ2-6,CASSKDRAQPDLTF,TGTGCCAGCAGTAAGGACAGGGCACAGCCCGACCTGACTTTC
TRBD1,few,TRBV19,TRBJ1-2,CASDMTGKTYGYTF,TGTGCCAGTGACATGACAGGGAAGACCTATGGCTACACCTTC
TRBD1,NA,TRBV19,TRBJ1-2,CASSLLGTGHYGYTF,TGTGCCAGTAGTCTCCTCGGGACAGGGCATTATGGCTACACCTTC
NA,NA,TRBV30,TRBJ1-6,CASGEGRTGSPLHF,TGTGCCTCTGGGGAGGGCAGAACAGGGTCACCCCTCCACTTT
TRBD2,NA,TRBV5-1,TRBJ2-5,CASSSRTSGIQETQYF,TGCGCCAGCAGCTCCAGGACTAGCGGGATCCAAGAGACCCAGTACTTC
TRBD2,NA,TRBV7-6,TRBJ2-7,CASSLAGLAGAPVNEQYF,TGTGCCAGCAGCTTAGCGGGACTAGCGGGAGCCCCCGTTAACGAGCAGTACTTC
NA,NA,TRBV11-2,TRBJ2-7,CASSSTTRVLYEQYF,TGTGCCAGCAGCTCTACTACCAGGGTACTCTACGAGCAGTACTTC
NA,few,TRBV6-4,TRBJ2-3,CASSPLSGNGRDTQYF,TGTGCCAGCAGCCCCCTCTCTGGCAACGGGAGAGATACGCAGTATTTT
TRBD2,NA,TRBV27,TRBJ2-1,CASSLGTSGRAGHNEQFF,TGTGCCAGCAGTTTGGGGACTAGCGGGAGGGCCGGGCACAATGAGCAGTTCTTC
NA,NA,TRBV30,TRBJ1-5,CAWSAGGGSNQPQHF,TGTGCCTGGAGTGCGGGGGGGGGTTCGAATCAGCCCCAGCATTTT
NA,NA,TRBV6-1,TRBJ2-7,CASSGTDNYAYEQYF,TGTGCCAGCAGTGGAACAGACAATTATGCCTACGAGCAGTACTTC
TRBD1,NA,TRBV4-2,TRBJ1-2,CASSQRDSNYGYTF,TGTGCCAGCAGCCAGCGGGACAGTAACTATGGCTACACCTTC
NA,few,TRBV20-1,TRBJ1-2,CSALSPHGYTF,TGCAGTGCCCTTAGCCCCCATGGCTACACCTTC
NA,NA,TRBV19,TRBJ2-6,CASRNREPGANVLTF,TGTGCCAGTAGGAACAGGGAACCTGGGGCCAACGTCCTGACTTTC
TRBD2,NA,TRBV5-1,TRBJ2-1,CASSLTTSGAYNEQFF,TGCGCCAGCAGCTTAACGACTAGCGGCGCCTACAATGAGCAGTTCTTC
TRBD2,NA,TRBV6-5,TRBJ2-1,CASSYRVAGGDNEQFF,TGTGCCAGCAGTTACCGGGTAGCGGGAGGGGACAATGAGCAGTTCTTC
NA,NA,TRBV7-3,TRBJ2-6,CASSFSRASNVLTF,TGTGCCAGCAGCTTTTCCAGGGCGTCCAACGTCCTGACTTTC
NA,NA,TRBV15,TRBJ1-5,CATSPLVDQPQHF,TGTGCCACCAGCCCGCTGGTAGATCAGCCCCAGCATTTT
NA,once,TRBV6-6,TRBJ1-1,CASNTGDTEAFF,TGTGCCAGCAACACCGGAGACACTGAAGCTTTCTTT
NA,once,TRBV10-1,TRBJ1-5,CASSESTSGNSNQPQHF,TGCGCCAGCAGTGAGTCGACCAGCGGCAATAGCAATCAGCCCCAGCATTTT
TRBD1,NA,TRBV27,TRBJ2-5,CASSFQTGGRFETQYF,TGTGCCAGCAGTTTTCAGACAGGGGGAAGATTTGAGACCCAGTACTTC
NA,NA,TRBV5-1,TRBJ2-1,CASSLERGRGDEQFF,TGCGCCAGCAGCTTGGAGCGCGGGCGAGGCGATGAGCAGTTCTTC
NA,NA,TRBV19,TRBJ2-5,CASRDEGETQYF,TGTGCCAGTAGGGACGAGGGAGAGACCCAGTACTTC
NA,NA,TRBV30,TRBJ1-4,CAWRGSNEKLFF,TGTGCCTGGAGAGGGAGTAATGAAAAACTGTTTTTT
NA,NA,TRBV6-5,TRBJ2-1,CASSQSSGSYNEQFF,TGTGCCAGCAGTCAAAGCTCCGGGAGTTACAATGAGCAGTTCTTC
TRBD2,NA,TRBV7-7,TRBJ2-2,CASSVGTSGRSTGELFF,TGTGCTAGCAGCGTAGGGACTAGCGGGAGATCGACCGGGGAGCTGTTTTTT
TRBD2,NA,TRBV5-5,TRBJ2-7,CASSLDGGGPKQYF,TGTGCCAGCAGCTTGGACGGGGGAGGGCCGAAGCAGTACTTC
TRBD2,NA,TRBV13,TRBJ2-5,CASSYPGTRETQYF,TGTGCCAGCAGCTATCCGGGGACTAGGGAGACCCAGTACTTC
NA,NA,TRBV7-9,TRBJ2-2,CAIETANTGELFF,TGTGCCATCGAGACAGCTAACACCGGGGAGCTGTTTTTT
NA,NA,TRBV7-9,TRBJ2-1,CASSLAHGNNEQFF,TGTGCCAGCAGCTTAGCCCACGGGAACAATGAGCAGTTCTTC
NA,NA,TRBV11-2,TRBJ1-2,CASSSLRDTSNYGYTF,TGTGCCAGCAGCTCCCTACGGGACACCTCTAACTATGGCTACACCTTC
TRBD1,NA,TRBV9,TRBJ2-3,CASSVEGATDTQYF,TGTGCCAGCAGCGTAGAGGGGGCCACAGATACGCAGTATTTT
TRBD2,NA,TRBV11-2,TRBJ2-2,CASSGRTSGNTGELFF,TGTGCCAGCAGCGGGAGGACTAGCGGGAACACCGGGGAGCTGTTTTTT
NA,NA,TRBV28,TRBJ1-3,CASGTTGNTIYF,TGTGCCAGTGGGACAACTGGAAACACCATATATTTT